The sequence of this T cell receptor beta chain was determined in a study of blood T cell repertoires in COVID-19. V shed 1 base and J 1 base; nucleotides not matched to a gene: 4. Germline values: CDR1 SGHDN, CDR2 FVKESK. This CDR3 is built from 16 residues. Measured with immunoSEQ multiplex PCR; TCRdb has only the in-frame clones, and not every one. The sample includes 150,000 to 200,000 clones, roughly 91% seen only once; the top ten take 3.5% to 5%. The chain combines TRBV14 with TRBJ1-3, with TRBD1 identical over 7 bases. Sequencing used peripheral blood. The sequence was collected from a woman aged 45-65 years with acute or convalescent COVID-19. The CDR3 reads CASSQGQGWSGNTIYF. The CDR3 DNA reads as TGTGCCAGCAGCCAAGGACAGGGATGGTCTGGAAACACCATATATTTT.